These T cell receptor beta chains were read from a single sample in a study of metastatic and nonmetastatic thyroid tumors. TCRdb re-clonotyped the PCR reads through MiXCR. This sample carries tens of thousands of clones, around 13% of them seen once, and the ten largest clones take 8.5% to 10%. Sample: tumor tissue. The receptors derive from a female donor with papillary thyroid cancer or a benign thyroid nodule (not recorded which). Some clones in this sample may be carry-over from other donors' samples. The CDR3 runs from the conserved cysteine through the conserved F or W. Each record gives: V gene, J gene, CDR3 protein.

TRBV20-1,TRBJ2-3,CSARAGPSTDTQYF
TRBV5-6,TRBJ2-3,CASSLAGAAVDTQYF
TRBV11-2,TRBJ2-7,CASSSTYEQYF
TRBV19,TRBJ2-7,CASSTGTSGRSYF
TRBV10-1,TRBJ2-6,CASSESGGADGANVLTF
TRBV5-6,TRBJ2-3,CASSFQDGRTDTQYF
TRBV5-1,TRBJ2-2,CASFSGLAGPGELFF
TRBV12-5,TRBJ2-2,CASGSLGESGELFF
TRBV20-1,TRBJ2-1,CSARGGFYNEQFF
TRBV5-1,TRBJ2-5,CASSLEAGSRETQYF
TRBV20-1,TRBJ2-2,CCAGRPGADGELFF
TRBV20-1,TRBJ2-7,CSARGCGSYEQYF
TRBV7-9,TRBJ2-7,CASSLGGLAGEQYF
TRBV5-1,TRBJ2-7,CASSRTGTGTLEQYF
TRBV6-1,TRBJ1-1,CASSRTGEGTEAFF